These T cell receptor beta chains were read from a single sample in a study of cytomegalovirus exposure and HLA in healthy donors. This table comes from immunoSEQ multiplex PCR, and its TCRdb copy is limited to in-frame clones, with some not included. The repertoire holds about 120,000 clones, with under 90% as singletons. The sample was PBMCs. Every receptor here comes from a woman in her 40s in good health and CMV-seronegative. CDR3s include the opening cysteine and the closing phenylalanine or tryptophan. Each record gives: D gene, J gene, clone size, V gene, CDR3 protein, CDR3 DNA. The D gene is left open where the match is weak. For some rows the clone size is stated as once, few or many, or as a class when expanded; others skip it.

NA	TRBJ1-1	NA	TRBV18	CASSLSMRVAEAFF	TGTGCCAGCTCACTGAGTATGAGGGTTGCTGAAGCTTTCTTT
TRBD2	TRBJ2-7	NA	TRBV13	CASSSRTSGSFDEQYF	TGTGCCAGCAGCTCGCGGACTAGCGGGAGTTTCGACGAGCAGTACTTC
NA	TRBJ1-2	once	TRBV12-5	CASGLVNGYTF	TGTGCTAGTGGTTTGGTTAATGGCTACACCTTC
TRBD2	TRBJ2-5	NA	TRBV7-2	CASSPTSGTGQETQYF	TGTGCCAGCAGCCCTACTAGCGGGACGGGCCAAGAGACCCAGTACTTC
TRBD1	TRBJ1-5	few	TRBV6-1	CASSVTGGAGQPQHF	TGTGCCAGCAGTGTAACAGGGGGCGCGGGACAGCCCCAGCATTTT
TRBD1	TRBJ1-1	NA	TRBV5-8	CASSLAGTGVTEAFF	TGTGCCAGCAGCTTGGCCGGGACAGGGGTAACTGAAGCTTTCTTT
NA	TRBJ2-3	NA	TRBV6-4	CASSGDFTDTQYF	TGTGCCAGCAGTGGCGACTTCACAGATACGCAGTATTTT
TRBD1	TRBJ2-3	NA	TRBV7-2	CASSQDRPDTQYF	TGTGCCAGCAGCCAGGACAGGCCAGATACGCAGTATTTT
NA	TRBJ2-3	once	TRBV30	CAWSDSLTQYF	TGTGCCTGGAGTGACAGCTTAACGCAGTATTTT
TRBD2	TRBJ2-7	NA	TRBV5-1	CASSTQPGLAQSWADYEQYF	TGCGCCAGCAGCACCCAACCGGGACTAGCGCAGAGTTGGGCAGATTACGAGCAGTACTTC
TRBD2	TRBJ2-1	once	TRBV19	CASSLAGGPGNEQFF	TGTGCCAGTAGTCTAGCGGGGGGGCCGGGTAATGAGCAGTTCTTC
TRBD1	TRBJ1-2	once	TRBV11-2	CASSFSDRGGYTF	TGTGCCAGCAGCTTCTCCGACAGGGGTGGCTACACCTTC
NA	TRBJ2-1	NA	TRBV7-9	CASSLEGHNEQFF	TGTGCCAGCAGCCTGGAGGGGCACAATGAGCAGTTCTTC
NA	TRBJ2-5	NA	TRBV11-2	CASSLDPVTQETQYF	TGTGCCAGCAGCTTAGACCCGGTTACTCAAGAGACCCAGTACTTC
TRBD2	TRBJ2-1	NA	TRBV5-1	CASSWTSGGNNEQFF	TGCGCCAGCAGCTGGACTAGCGGGGGGAACAATGAGCAGTTCTTC
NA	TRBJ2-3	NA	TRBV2	CASVPGTDTQYF	TGTGCCAGCGTCCCGGGCACAGATACGCAGTATTTT
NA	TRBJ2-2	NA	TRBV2	CASSERQPLAGELFF	TGTGCCAGCAGTGAACGACAGCCATTAGCCGGGGAGCTGTTTTTT
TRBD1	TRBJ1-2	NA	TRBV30	CAWSDRGEYGYTF	TGTGCCTGGAGCGACAGGGGTGAGTATGGCTACACCTTC
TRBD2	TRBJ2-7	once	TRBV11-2	CASSLGPTSGGAREQYF	TGTGCCAGCAGCTTAGGGCCCACTAGCGGGGGGGCGAGGGAGCAGTACTTC
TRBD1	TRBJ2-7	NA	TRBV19	CASSPGTGSYEQYF	TGTGCCAGTAGCCCCGGGACAGGGTCCTACGAGCAGTACTTC
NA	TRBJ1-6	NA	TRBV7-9	CASSLDRSSYNSPLHF	TGTGCCAGCAGCTTAGACAGGAGCTCCTATAATTCACCCCTCCACTTT
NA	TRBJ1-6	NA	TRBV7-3	CASRAGLSPLHF	TGTGCCAGCAGGGCAGGCCTTTCACCCCTCCACTTT